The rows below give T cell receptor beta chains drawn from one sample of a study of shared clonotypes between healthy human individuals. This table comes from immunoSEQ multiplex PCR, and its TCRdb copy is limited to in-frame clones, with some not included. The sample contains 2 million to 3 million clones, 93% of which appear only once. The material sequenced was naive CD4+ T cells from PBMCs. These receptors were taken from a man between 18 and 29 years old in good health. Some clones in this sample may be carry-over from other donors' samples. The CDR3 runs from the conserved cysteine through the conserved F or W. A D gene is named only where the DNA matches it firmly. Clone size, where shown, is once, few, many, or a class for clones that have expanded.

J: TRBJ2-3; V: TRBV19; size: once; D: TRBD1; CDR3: CASSGTGTSTDTQYF; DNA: TGTGCCAGTAGTGGGACAGGTACGAGCACAGATACGCAGTATTTT
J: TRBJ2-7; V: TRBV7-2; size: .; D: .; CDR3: CASSLALSGYEQYF; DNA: TGTGCCAGCAGCTTAGCGCTATCCGGATACGAGCAGTACTTC
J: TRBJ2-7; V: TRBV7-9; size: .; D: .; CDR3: CASSPTRDTGAEYF; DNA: TGTGCCAGCAGCCCGACCCGGGACACGGGGGCGGAGTACTTC
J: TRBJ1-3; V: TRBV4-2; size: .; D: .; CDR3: CASSLRGGSPGNTIYF; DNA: TGTGCCAGCAGTCTTAGAGGGGGGTCCCCTGGAAACACCATATATTTT
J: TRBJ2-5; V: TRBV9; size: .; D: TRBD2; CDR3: CASSVGAGRARQETQYF; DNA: TGTGCCAGCAGCGTAGGGGCCGGGAGGGCCCGCCAAGAGACCCAGTACTTC
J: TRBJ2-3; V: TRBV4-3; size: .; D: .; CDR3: CASSRSLVTSTDTQYF; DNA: TGCGCCAGCAGCCGAAGTCTAGTTACTAGCACAGATACGCAGTATTTT
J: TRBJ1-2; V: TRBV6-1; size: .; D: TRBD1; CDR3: CASSPRQGADYGYTF; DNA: TGTGCCAGCAGTCCGCGACAGGGGGCGGACTATGGCTACACCTTC
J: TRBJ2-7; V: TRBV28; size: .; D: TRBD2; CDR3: CASLQPSGSYEQYF; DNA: TGTGCCAGCCTCCAGCCTAGCGGGAGTTACGAGCAGTACTTC
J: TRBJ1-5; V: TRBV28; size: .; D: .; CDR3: CASTDGDGGNQPQHF; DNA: TGTGCCAGCACCGACGGGGACGGGGGCAATCAGCCCCAGCATTTT
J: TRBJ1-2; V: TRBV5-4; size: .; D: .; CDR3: CASSRDAGLYGYTF; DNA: TGTGCCAGCAGCCGGGACGCAGGACTCTATGGCTACACCTTC
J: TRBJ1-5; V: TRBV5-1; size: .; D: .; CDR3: CASSLQGLPQPQHF; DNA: TGCGCCAGCAGCTTACAAGGGCTCCCCCAGCCCCAGCATTTT
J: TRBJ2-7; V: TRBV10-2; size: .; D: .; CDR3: CASTPGEGREQYF; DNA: TGCGCCAGCACCCCGGGAGAGGGGAGGGAGCAGTACTTC
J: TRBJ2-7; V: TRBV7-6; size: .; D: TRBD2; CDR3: CASSSGLAGGSEAYEQYF; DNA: TGTGCCAGCAGCTCCGGACTAGCGGGAGGATCCGAGGCCTACGAGCAGTATTTC
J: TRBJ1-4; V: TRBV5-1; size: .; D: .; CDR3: CASSLEKTNEKLFF; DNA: TGCGCCAGCAGCTTGGAAAAAACTAATGAAAAACTGTTTTTT
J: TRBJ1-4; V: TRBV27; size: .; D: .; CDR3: CASSLGTRAVNEKLFF; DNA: TGTGCCAGCAGTTTAGGAACCCGGGCGGTTAATGAAAAACTGTTTTTT
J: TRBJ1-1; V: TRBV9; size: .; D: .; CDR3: CASSEGDPGGGNTEAFF; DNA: TGTGCCAGCAGCGAGGGGGACCCGGGAGGAGGCAACACTGAAGCTTTCTTT
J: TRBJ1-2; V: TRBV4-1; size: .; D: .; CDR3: CASSHSTEQGMAGYTF; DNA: TGCGCCAGCAGCCACTCGACCGAACAGGGTATGGCTGGCTACACCTTC
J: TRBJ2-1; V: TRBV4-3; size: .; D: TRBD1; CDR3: CASSQDLRDRGYNEQFF; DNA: TGCGCCAGCAGCCAAGATCTTAGGGACAGAGGATACAATGAGCAGTTCTTC
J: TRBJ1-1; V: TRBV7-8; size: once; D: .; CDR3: CASSQGPTEAFF; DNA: TGTGCCAGCAGCCAAGGGCCCACTGAAGCTTTCTTT
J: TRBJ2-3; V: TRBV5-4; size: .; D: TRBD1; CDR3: CASSGQGTTDTQYF; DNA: TGTGCCAGCAGCGGACAGGGGACCACAGATACGCAGTATTTT
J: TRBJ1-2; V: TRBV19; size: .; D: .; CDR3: CASSIDWRLGRYYGYTF; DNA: TGTGCCAGTAGTATAGATTGGCGACTAGGGAGATACTATGGCTACACCTTC
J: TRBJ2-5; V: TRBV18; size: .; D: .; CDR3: CASSPGYQETQYF; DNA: TGTGCCAGCTCGCCGGGGTACCAAGAGACCCAGTACTTC
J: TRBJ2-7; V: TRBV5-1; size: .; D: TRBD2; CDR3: CASSLRTSGLSEQYF; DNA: TGCGCCAGCAGCCTACGGACTAGCGGGTTGTCCGAGCAGTACTTC
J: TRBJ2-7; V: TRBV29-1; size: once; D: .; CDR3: CSVLGLPRYEQYF; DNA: TGCAGCGTTCTTGGCCTACCGAGGTACGAGCAGTACTTC
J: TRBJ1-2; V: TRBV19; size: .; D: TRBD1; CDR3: CASRRREQGVVRGYTF; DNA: TGTGCCAGCCGCCGCCGGGAGCAGGGGGTAGTGCGTGGCTACACCTTC
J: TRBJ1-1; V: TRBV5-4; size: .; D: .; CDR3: CASSSPHNMNTEAFF; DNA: TGTGCCAGCAGCTCACCCCACAATATGAACACTGAAGCTTTCTTT
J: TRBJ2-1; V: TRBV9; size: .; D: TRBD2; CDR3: CASSVVGTSGTYNEQFF; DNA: TGTGCCAGCAGCGTAGTAGGAACTAGCGGCACTTACAATGAGCAGTTCTTC
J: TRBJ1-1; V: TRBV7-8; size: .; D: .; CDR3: CASRHRDGGFSEAFF; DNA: TGTGCCAGCAGGCACCGGGACGGCGGTTTCTCTGAAGCTTTCTTT
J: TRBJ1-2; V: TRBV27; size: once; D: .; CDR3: CASSPRENYGYTF; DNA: TGTGCCAGCAGTCCCCGGGAGAACTATGGCTACACCTTC
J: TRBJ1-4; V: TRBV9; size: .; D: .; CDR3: CASSTPGPNNEKLFF; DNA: TGTGCCAGCAGCACACCGGGACCGAATAATGAAAAACTGTTTTTT
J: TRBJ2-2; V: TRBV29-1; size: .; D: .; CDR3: CSVGGPAGELFF; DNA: TGCAGCGTTGGGGGCCCGGCCGGGGAGCTGTTTTTT
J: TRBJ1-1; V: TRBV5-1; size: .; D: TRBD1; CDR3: CASSSAGQGVTEAFF; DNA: TGCGCCAGCAGCTCCGCAGGGCAGGGGGTAACTGAAGCTTTCTTT
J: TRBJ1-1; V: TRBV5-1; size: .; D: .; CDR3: CASSLMGGTEAFF; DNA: TGCGCCAGCAGCTTGATGGGTGGCACTGAAGCTTTCTTT
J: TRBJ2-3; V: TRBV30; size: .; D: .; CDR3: CAWKPGRTTDTQYF; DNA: TGTGCCTGGAAACCGGGACGGACCACAGATACGCAGTATTTT
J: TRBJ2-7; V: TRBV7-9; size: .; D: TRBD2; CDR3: CASKGLAGGRFSYEQYF; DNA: TGTGCCAGCAAGGGACTAGCGGGAGGCCGATTCTCCTACGAGCAGTACTTC
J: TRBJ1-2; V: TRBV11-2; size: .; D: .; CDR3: CASSLVSGISNYGYTF; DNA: TGTGCCAGCAGCTTAGTTTCCGGGATATCTAACTATGGCTACACCTTC
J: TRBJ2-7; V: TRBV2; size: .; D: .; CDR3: CASSPARNYEQYF; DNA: TGTGCCAGCTCTCCCGCAAGGAACTACGAGCAGTACTTC
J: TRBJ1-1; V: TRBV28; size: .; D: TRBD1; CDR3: CASTYRQGYTEAFF; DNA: TGTGCCAGCACTTACCGACAGGGGTACACTGAAGCTTTCTTT
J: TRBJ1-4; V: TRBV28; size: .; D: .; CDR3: CASSSRGSARYEKLFF; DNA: TGTGCCAGCAGTTCGAGGGGCTCCGCGAGATATGAAAAACTGTTTTTT
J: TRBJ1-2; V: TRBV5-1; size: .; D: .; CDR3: CASRPLTGGYGYTF; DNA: TGCGCCAGCAGACCCCTGACAGGTGGCTATGGCTACACCTTC
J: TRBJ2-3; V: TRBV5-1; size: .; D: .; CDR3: CASSGEWDTQYF; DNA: TGCGCCAGCAGCGGTGAATGGGATACGCAGTATTTT
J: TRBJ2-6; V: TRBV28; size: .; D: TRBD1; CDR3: CASSWRRDRSSSGANVLTF; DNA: TGTGCCAGCAGTTGGCGCCGGGACAGAAGTTCCTCTGGGGCCAACGTCCTGACTTTC
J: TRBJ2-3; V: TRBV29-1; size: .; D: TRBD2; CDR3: CSAAGRGADTQYF; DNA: TGCAGCGCCGCGGGGAGGGGCGCAGATACGCAGTATTTT
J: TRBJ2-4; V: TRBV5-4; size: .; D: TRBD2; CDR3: CASSLGREGLNIQYF; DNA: TGTGCCAGCAGCTTGGGGCGGGAGGGCCTGAACATTCAGTACTTC
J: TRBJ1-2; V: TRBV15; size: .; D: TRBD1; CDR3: CATSRVRTGGPNYGYTF; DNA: TGTGCCACCAGCAGAGTCAGAACAGGGGGCCCTAACTATGGCTACACCTTC
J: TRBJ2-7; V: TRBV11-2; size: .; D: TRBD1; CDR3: CASSFGWPYRGQVYF; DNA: TGTGCCAGCAGCTTCGGCTGGCCCTACCGGGGACAGGTGTACTTC
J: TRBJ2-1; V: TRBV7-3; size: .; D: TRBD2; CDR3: CASSLTGPAGGEQFF; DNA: TGTGCCAGCAGCTTAACGGGTCCAGCGGGAGGGGAGCAGTTCTTC
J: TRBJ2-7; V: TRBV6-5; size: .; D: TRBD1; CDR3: CASSYSYRGSYEQYF; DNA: TGTGCCAGCAGTTACTCTTACAGGGGCTCCTACGAGCAGTACTTC
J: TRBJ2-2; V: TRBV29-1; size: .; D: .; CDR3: CSVEAMNTGELFF; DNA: TGCAGCGTTGAGGCGATGAACACCGGGGAGCTGTTTTTT
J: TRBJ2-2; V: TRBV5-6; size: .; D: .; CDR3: CASSLEVGPGLYYTGELFF; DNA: TGTGCCAGCAGCCTGGAAGTAGGGCCTGGACTCTACTACACCGGGGAGCTGTTTTTT
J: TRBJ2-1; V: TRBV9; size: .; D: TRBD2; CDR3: CASSVGPAGDYNEQFF; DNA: TGTGCCAGCAGCGTAGGTCCAGCGGGGGACTACAATGAGCAGTTCTTC
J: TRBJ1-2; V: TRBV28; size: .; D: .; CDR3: CASRREGLAYGYTF; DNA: TGTGCCAGCAGGCGTGAGGGCTTGGCCTATGGCTACACCTTC
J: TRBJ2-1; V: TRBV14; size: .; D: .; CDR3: CASRGSGGGLLKQFF; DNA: TGTGCCAGCAGGGGATCCGGAGGGGGTCTCTTGAAGCAGTTCTTC